This T cell receptor beta chain was recorded in a study of control samples from healthy donors and cancer patients. Here immunoSEQ multiplex PCR was the method, and the copy in TCRdb shows in-frame clones only, minus some. The sample table includes 150,000 to 200,000 clones. J gave up 5 bases and V 5 bases, and 11 bases lay outside the gene matches. Germline CDR1 is PRHDT and CDR2 is FYEKMQ (reference sequence). The CDR3 extends over 15 amino acids. This chain joins TRBV13 and TRBJ2-5, with TRBD2 matching 7 bases. The sample consisted of blood. The receptor was isolated from a woman under 40 in good health. This chain's CDR3 is CASSERSAGRETQYF. The CDR3 nucleotides read TGTGCCAGCAGCGAGAGGTCAGCGGGGCGGGAGACCCAGTACTTC.